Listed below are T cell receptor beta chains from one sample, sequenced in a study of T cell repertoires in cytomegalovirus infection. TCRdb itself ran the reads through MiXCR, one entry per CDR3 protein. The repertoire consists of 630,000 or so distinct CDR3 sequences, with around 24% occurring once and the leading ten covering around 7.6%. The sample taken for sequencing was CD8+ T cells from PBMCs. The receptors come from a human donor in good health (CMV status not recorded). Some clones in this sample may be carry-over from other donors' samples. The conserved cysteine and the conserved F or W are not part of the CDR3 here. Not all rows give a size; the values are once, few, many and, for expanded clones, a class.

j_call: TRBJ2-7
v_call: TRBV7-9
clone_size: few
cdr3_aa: ASSLEEAGATYEQY

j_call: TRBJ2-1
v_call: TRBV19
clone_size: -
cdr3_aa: ASSIPGQFNEQF

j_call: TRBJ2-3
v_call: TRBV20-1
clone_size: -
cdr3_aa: SARDWERGVTDTQY

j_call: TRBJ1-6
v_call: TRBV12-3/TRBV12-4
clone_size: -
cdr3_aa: ASSFRTGRGARESPLH

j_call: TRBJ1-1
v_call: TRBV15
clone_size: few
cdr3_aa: AASTGRGAF

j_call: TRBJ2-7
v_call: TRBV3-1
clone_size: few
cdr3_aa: ASSQEFARTAHYEQY

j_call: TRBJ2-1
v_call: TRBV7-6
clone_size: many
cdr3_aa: ASTWSGGRDEQF

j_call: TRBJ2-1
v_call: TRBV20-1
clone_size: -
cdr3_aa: SAREAGGAYNEQF

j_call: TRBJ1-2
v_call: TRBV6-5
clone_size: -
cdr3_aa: ASSYVRRGEVMDDYT

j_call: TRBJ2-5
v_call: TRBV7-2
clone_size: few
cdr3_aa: ASRIPATRGRETQY

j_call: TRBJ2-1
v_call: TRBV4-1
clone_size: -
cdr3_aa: ASSPNVQPNEQF

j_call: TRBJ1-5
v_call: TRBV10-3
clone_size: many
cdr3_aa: AIQQGSQPQH